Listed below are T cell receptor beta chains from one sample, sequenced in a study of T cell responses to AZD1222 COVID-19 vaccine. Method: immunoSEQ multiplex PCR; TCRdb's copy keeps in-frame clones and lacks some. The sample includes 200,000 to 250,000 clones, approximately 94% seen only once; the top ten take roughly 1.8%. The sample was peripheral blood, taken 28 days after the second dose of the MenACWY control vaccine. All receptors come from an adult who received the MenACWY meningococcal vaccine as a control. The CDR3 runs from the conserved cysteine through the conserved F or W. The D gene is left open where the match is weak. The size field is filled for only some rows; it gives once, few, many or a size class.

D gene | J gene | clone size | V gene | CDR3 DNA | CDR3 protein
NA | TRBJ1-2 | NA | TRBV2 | TGTGCCAGCAGTGGGGGGGCCGCCGGGAAGTATGGCTACACCTTC | CASSGGAAGKYGYTF
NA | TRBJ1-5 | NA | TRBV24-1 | TGTGCCACCAGTGAGAATAGGGACGGGGATAGGCCCCAGCATTTT | CATSENRDGDRPQHF
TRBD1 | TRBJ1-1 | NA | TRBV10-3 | TGTGCCATCAGGGGGACAGGACGGAACACTGAAGCTTTCTTT | CAIRGTGRNTEAFF
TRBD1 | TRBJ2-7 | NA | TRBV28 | TGTGCCAGCAGAGCAGGGGGCTACGAGCAGTACTTC | CASRAGGYEQYF
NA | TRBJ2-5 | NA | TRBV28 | TGTGCCAGCAGTTCCCCGACAGTTACAGAGACCCAGTACTTC | CASSSPTVTETQYF
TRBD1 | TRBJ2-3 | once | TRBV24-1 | TGTGCCACCAGTGACCGCGGACAGGGAAACACAGATACGCAGTATTTT | CATSDRGQGNTDTQYF
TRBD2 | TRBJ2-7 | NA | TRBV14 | TGTGCCAGCAGCCAAGGGGGGTTCCGGGAGGCCCCTCGGTACGAGCAGTACTTC | CASSQGGFREAPRYEQYF
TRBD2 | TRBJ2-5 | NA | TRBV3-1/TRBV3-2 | TGTGCCAGCAGCCAAGAGTCTAGCGGGAGGGCCGGGGAGACCCAGTACTTC | CASSQESSGRAGETQYF
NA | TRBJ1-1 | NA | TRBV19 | TGTGCCAGTAGGACCAGTGGGAACACTGAAGCTTTCTTT | CASRTSGNTEAFF
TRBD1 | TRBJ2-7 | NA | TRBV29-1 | TGCAGCGTTGCCAGGGACAGGGGAAACGAGCAGTACTTC | CSVARDRGNEQYF
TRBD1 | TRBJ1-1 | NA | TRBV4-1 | TGCGCCAGCAGCCAAGTTCACAGGGGTTATACTGAAGCTTTCTTT | CASSQVHRGYTEAFF
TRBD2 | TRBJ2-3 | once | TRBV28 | TGTGCCAGCAGTTTATCTAGGCCGGGGGGGACAGATACGCAGTATTTT | CASSLSRPGGTDTQYF
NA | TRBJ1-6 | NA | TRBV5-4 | TGTGCCAGCAGCTTGGAGGGAAATTCACCCCTCCACTTT | CASSLEGNSPLHF